The entry below gives a single TCR beta chain sequence along with its context. The data were obtained in a study of blood T cell dynamics during melanoma immunotherapy. The overall study: Patients with metastatic melanoma got pembrolizumab or nivolumab-ipilimumab as first-line care.

Each bulk PBMC sample had approximately 400 ng DNA loaded. Only in-frame clones appear in the TCRdb table, and some are missing; sequencing was by immunoSEQ multiplex PCR. The sample includes 15,000 to 20,000 clones, approximately 90% of them seen just once. Time point noted: pre-treatment baseline. Samples come from before therapy and from week 3 after the first blockade cycle. Prior systemic cancer therapy, immunosuppressant use and other active malignancies excluded patients. This CDR3 comprises 14 residues. The V gene lost 4 bases and the J gene lost 1 base, with 10 bases spanning the gap. From germline, CDR1 is SNHLY and CDR2 FYNNEI.

The sequenced sample was blood, obtained from a patient treated with checkpoint blockade. The TCR originated in a human donor with melanoma. The rearrangement links TRBV2 to TRBJ1-1; D remains unclear. CDR3 in DNA: TGTGCCAGCAGTGTGAGGGCTGGGAACACTGAAGCTTTCTTT. Translating it yields CASSVRAGNTEAFF.